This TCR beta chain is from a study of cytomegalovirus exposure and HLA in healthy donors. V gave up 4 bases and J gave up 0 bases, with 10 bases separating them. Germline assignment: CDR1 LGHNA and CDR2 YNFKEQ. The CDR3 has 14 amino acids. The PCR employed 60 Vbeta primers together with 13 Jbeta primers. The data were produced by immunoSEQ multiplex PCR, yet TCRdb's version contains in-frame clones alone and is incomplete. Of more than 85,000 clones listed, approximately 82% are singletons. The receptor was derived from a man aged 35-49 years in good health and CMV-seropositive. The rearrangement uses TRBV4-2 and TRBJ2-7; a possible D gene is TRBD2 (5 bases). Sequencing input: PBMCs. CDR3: CASSLSVDSYEQYF. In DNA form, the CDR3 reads TGTGCCAGCAGCCTTAGCGTCGACTCCTACGAGCAGTACTTC.